These 19 T cell receptor beta chains share one sample of origin, sequenced in a study of blood T cell repertoires in COVID-19. Measured with immunoSEQ multiplex PCR; TCRdb has only the in-frame clones, and not every one. Among under 250,000 clones listed, 85% to 90% were seen once. The specimen was peripheral blood. These TCRs come from a man in his fifties or sixties with acute or convalescent COVID-19.

This clone was seen a handful of times. The CDR3 region is CASSPGTVSNTEAFF. Written as DNA, the CDR3 is TGTGCCAGCAGCCCCGGGACAGTTTCGAACACTGAAGCTTTCTTT. The chain employs TRBV5-6 and TRBJ1-1; TRBD1 aligns across 7 bases. J gave up 1 base and V 4 bases, and 7 bases lay outside the gene matches. Germline values: CDR1 SGHDT, CDR2 YYEEEE. This CDR3 has 15 residues.

This sequence joins TRBV28 and TRBJ2-1; 15 bases are a match to TRBD2. CDR1 MDHEN and CDR2 SYDVKM come from the germline V gene. The CDR3 is 15 amino acids. After removal of 2 bases from V and 10 bases from J, the junction contained 3 bases not matched to a gene. The CDR3 DNA follows: TGTGCCAGCAGTTTAAGGACTAGCGGGAGGGCGGAGCAGTTCTTC. Translation: CASSLRTSGRAEQFF.

J is TRBJ1-4 and V is TRBV7-9; D remains ambiguous. V dropped 1 base and J dropped 5 bases, with 8 bases sitting between them. This CDR3 comprises 14 residues. From germline, CDR1 is SEHNR and CDR2 FQNEAQ (reference sequence). Here the CDR3 DNA reads TGTGCCAGCAGCTTAGGACAAATGAATGAAAAACTGTTTTTT. Its protein is CASSLGQMNEKLFF.

On this clone itself: Other DNA sequences of this sample code for an identical CDR3. The chain carries TRBV6-1 and TRBJ2-7; D is possibly TRBD1 (6 bases). CDR1 and CDR2 (germline): MNHNS, SASEGT. The CDR3 sequence is 13 residues long. Trimming stripped 3 bases from V and 2 bases from J, with 8 bases between. The CDR3 DNA reads TGTGCCAGCAGTGAGACAGGTACCTACGAGCAGTACTTC. It encodes CASSETGTYEQYF.

The V call is TRBV29-1, the J call TRBJ2-7, with D maybe TRBD2 (6 bases). Trimming pared 6 bases from V and 1 base from J, leaving 16 bases between. The CDR3 loop spans 14 amino acids. Germline V gives CDR1 SQVTM, CDR2 ANQGSEA. This CDR3 reads CSVETGTPSYEQYF. The CDR3 DNA reads as TGCAGCGTGGAAACCGGGACTCCATCCTACGAGCAGTACTTC.

This clone was observed at least ten times. V and J are TRBV5-6 and TRBJ2-6; 9 positions agree with TRBD1. V shed 4 bases and J 2 bases; nucleotides not matched to a gene: 7. Germline CDR1 and CDR2: SGHDT and YYEEEE. The CDR3 runs to 17 residues. The CDR3 nucleotides read TGTGCCAGCAGCCCGCCCACAGGGGGCACTGGGGCCAACGTCCTGACTTTC. It yields the protein CASSPPTGGTGANVLTF.

The chain has TRBV7-2 and TRBJ1-6, with TRBD1 matching over 8 bases. CDR1 is SGHTA and CDR2 is FQGNSA in the germline V gene. The CDR3 has 16 amino acids. The V and J ends lost 3 bases and 8 bases, in that order; junction bases with no gene match: 9. In DNA form, the CDR3 reads TGTGCCAGCAGCTTTTCCTTCGGACAGGGACATTCACCCCTCCACTTT. It encodes CASSFSFGQGHSPLHF.

In this sample, this clone turned up once. The chain has TRBV3-1 (or the pseudogene TRBV3-2) and TRBJ2-2; 11 nucleotides match TRBD2. The CDR3 sequence is 21 residues long. J was trimmed by 4 bases and V by 0 bases; bases with no gene match: 16. CDR1 and CDR2 (germline): LGHDT, YNNKEL (reference sequence). The CDR3 sequence: CASSQEWELAGDVPPTGELFF. The DNA of the CDR3 is TGTGCCAGCAGCCAAGAATGGGAACTAGCGGGAGACGTGCCCCCCACCGGGGAGCTGTTTTTT.

The rearrangement joins TRBV7-2 to TRBJ1-6; weak D call: TRBD1 (5 bases). Deletions cut 4 bases from V and 1 base from J, with 14 bases between. The CDR3 sequence is 17 residues long. Germline-derived CDR1 and CDR2 are SGHTA and FQGNSA. The CDR3 is CASSSLGGDSYNSPLHF. The CDR3 DNA is TGTGCCAGCAGCTCATTGGGAGGGGATTCCTATAATTCACCCCTCCACTTT.

This clone was seen just once. CDR3 amino acids: CASSLSGFDTEAFF. The CDR3 DNA reads as TGTGCCAGCAGCTTATCAGGGTTCGACACTGAAGCTTTCTTT. This rearrangement joins TRBV7-9 to TRBJ1-1; tentatively, D is TRBD1 (5 bases). V dropped 2 bases and J dropped 3 bases, with 10 bases sitting between them. The CDR3 loop spans 14 amino acids. Germline CDR1 reads SEHNR; CDR2 reads FQNEAQ (reference sequence).

The genes are TRBV5-6 and TRBJ2-1, with 8 nucleotides matching TRBD2. The germline V gene has CDR1 SGHDT and CDR2 YYEEEE. The CDR3 has 15 amino acids. The trim removed 4 bases at V and 5 bases at J, leaving 8 bases unmatched. The CDR3 loop reads CASSTVAGLNNEQFF. CDR3 sequence (DNA): TGTGCCAGCAGCACTGTAGCGGGGCTCAACAATGAGCAGTTCTTC.

This rearrangement joins TRBV2 to TRBJ1-5, with 8 bases that match TRBD1. The CDR3 is 14 residues long. The trim removed 3 bases at V and 6 bases at J, leaving 4 bases unmatched. CDR1 and CDR2 from the germline V gene are SNHLY and FYNNEI. CDR3 in DNA: TGTGCCAGCAGTGATGTGACAGGGGCTCAGCCCCAGCATTTT. It is translated as CASSDVTGAQPQHF.

CDR3 region: CASSWTGPNEKLFF. DNA of the CDR3: TGTGCCAGCAGCTGGACAGGACCTAATGAAAAACTGTTTTTT. V and J are TRBV14 and TRBJ1-4; 7 bases agree with TRBD1. The junction had 3 bases not matched to a gene; V was cut back by 5 bases and J by 3 bases. CDR1 and CDR2 from the germline V gene are SGHDN and FVKESK. The CDR3 loop spans 14 amino acids.

V is TRBV11-3 and J is TRBJ1-1; 8 nucleotides agree with TRBD1. The J segment lost 8 bases and the V segment lost 1 base, leaving 3 bases of the junction unmatched. CDR1 SGHNT and CDR2 YENEEA come from the germline V gene. The CDR3 is 13 amino acids. The CDR3, as DNA: TGTGCCAGCAGCTTAGCCGGACAGGGCGAAGCTTTCTTT. Translation: CASSLAGQGEAFF.

The chain links TRBV12-5 to TRBJ2-2; TRBD1 matches 11 bases. CDR3 length equals 19 residues. Trimming removed 4 bases from V and 0 bases from J; junction bases left unmatched: 10. From germline, CDR1 is LGHNT and CDR2 FRNRAP. The CDR3, as DNA: TGTGCTAGTGGTTCGGGGGACAGGGGGACGTTCTCGAACACCGGGGAGCTGTTTTTT. Residues: CASGSGDRGTFSNTGELFF.

This rearrangement joins TRBV28 to TRBJ1-2; D is undetermined. The CDR3 runs 14 residues. Germline V gene sequence: CDR1 MDHEN, CDR2 SYDVKM. V was trimmed by 6 bases and J by 5 bases, leaving 16 bases between them. The CDR3 DNA reads as TGTGCCAGCAGCACGAGCGGGCGAGGGTATGGCTACACCTTC. Residues: CASSTSGRGYGYTF.

The table lists this clone with a few counts. The conserved phenylalanine or tryptophan normally closing the CDR3 is absent here, so this likely arose from a read error. The DNA is omitted, as the CDR3 cannot be located on it reliably, and the CDR3 follows TCRdb's listing. The V and J genes are TRBV7-3 and TRBJ2-7; the DNA was not used to check the table's D call, TRBD2. CDR1 is SGHTA and CDR2 is FQGTGA in the germline V gene. The CDR3 is made up of 8 amino acids, end residues included. This CDR3 is CASSSRSS.

This chain uses TRBV6-5 with TRBJ1-5; 9 bases fit TRBD1. Germline CDR1 and CDR2: MNHEY and SVGAGI. V lost 6 bases to trimming and J lost 5 bases; unmatched junction nucleotides: 5. This CDR3 has 14 residues. The CDR3 DNA reads as TGTGCCAGCAGCCCGGACAGGGGTCATCAGCCCCAGCATTTT. Encoded protein: CASSPDRGHQPQHF.

The chain links TRBV15 to TRBJ2-5, with D perhaps TRBD1 (6 bases). The germline V gene encodes CDR1 LNHNV and CDR2 YYDKDF (reference sequence). The ends were cut back, 4 bases at V and 0 bases at J, with 9 bases in the middle. The CDR3 totals 14 residues. The CDR3 DNA sequence: TGTGCCACCAGCAACGGACAGAACCAAGAGACCCAGTACTTC. It translates to CATSNGQNQETQYF.